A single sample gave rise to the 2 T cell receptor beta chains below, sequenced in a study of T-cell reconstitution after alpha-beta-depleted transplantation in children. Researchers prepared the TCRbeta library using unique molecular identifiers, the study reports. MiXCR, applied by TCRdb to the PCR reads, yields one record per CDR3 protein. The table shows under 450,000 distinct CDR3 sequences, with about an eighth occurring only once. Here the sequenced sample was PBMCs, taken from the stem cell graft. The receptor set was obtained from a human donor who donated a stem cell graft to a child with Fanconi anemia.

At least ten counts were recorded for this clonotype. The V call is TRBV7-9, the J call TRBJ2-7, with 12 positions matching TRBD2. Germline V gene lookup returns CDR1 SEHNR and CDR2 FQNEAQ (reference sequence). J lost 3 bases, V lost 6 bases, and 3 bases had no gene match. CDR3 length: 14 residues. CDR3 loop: CASSRTSGVYEQYV. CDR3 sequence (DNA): TGTGCCAGCAGTAGGACTAGCGGGGTCTACGAGCAGTACGTC.

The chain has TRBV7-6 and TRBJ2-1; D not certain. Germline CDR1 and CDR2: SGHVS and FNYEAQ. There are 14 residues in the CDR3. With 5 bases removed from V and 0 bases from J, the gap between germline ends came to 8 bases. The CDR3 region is CASSPFSSYNEQFF. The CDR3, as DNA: TGTGCCAGCAGCCCATTCAGCTCCTACAATGAGCAGTTCTTC.